This T cell receptor beta chain was recorded in a study of T cell responses to AZD1222 COVID-19 vaccine. Sequencing was performed with immunoSEQ multiplex PCR; in TCRdb, only in-frame clones are kept and a portion is missing. The sample contains some 130,000 clones, approximately 89% of which appear only once. This clone was seen more than once but under ten times. The antigen is unknown. With 4 bases removed from V and 7 bases from J, the gap between germline ends came to 8 bases. The CDR3 runs to 13 residues. From germline, CDR1 is SNHLY and CDR2 FYNNEI. Study-level points and caveats: Baseline seropositivity characterized only six AZD1222 recipients.

The source was peripheral blood, collected on day 0 of AZD1222 vaccination. The sequence came from an adult in good health. The chain combines TRBV2 with TRBJ1-6; unclear D gene. CDR3 protein: CASSAELNSPLHF. DNA of the CDR3: TGTGCCAGCAGTGCGGAGCTAAATTCACCCCTCCACTTT.